Listed below are T cell receptor beta chains from one sample, sequenced in a study of T cells in Graves' hyperthyroidism and ophthalmopathy. TCRdb passed the multiplex PCR reads through MiXCR, listing each CDR3 protein once. The sample lists around 270,000 distinct CDR3 sequences, roughly 19% seen once, with about two fifths in the top ten. Sequencing used blood. The receptor set was obtained from a man between 50 and 59 years old with Graves' ophthalmopathy. Both conserved end residues are part of each CDR3. D genes are given only for firm matches. Size values are once, few and many counts, or a class for expanded clones, and some rows have none.

many,TRBD2,12,TRBV3-1,TRBJ2-7,TGTGCCAGCAGCTCTGGACTAGCTGAGCAGTACTTC,CASSSGLAEQYF
.,TRBD2,16,TRBV19,TRBJ2-7,TGTGCCAGTAGTCCCCGGACTAGCGGGAGAGTTTACGAGCAGTACTTC,CASSPRTSGRVYEQYF
.,TRBD2,17,TRBV27,TRBJ2-1,TGTGCCAGCAGTAAAACGCTCGGGACTAGCGGTTACAATGAGCAGTTCTTC,CASSKTLGTSGYNEQFF
.,.,15,TRBV7-9,TRBJ2-7,TGTGCCAGCAGCGGAAACAGGAACGCCGTCGCTGTGCAGTACTTC,CASSGNRNAVAVQYF
few,.,15,TRBV20-1,TRBJ2-7,TGCAGTGCTAGTCCCCTCCGACAGGAACACTACGAGCAGTACTTC,CSASPLRQEHYEQYF
.,.,14,TRBV13,TRBJ2-7,TGTGCCAGCAGCTTACGGGTCGGAAGCTACGAGCAGTACTTC,CASSLRVGSYEQYF
.,.,17,TRBV7-2,TRBJ1-1,TGTGCCAGCAGCTTAGGTGGACGGATAGGGGGTGGCACTGAAGCTTTCTTT,CASSLGGRIGGGTEAFF
.,.,15,TRBV5-6,TRBJ2-7,TGTGCCAGCAGCTTGGGGACAGTGAAATCCTACGAGCAGTACTTC,CASSLGTVKSYEQYF
few,.,19,TRBV7-6,TRBJ2-5,TGTGCCAGCAGCGCAATGGGAGTGGAGACAGGCAGATCCCAAGAGACCCAGTACTTC,CASSAMGVETGRSQETQYF
.,TRBD1,13,TRBV11-2,TRBJ2-7,TGTGCCAGCAGAACGGGACAGACCTACGAGCAGTACTTC,CASRTGQTYEQYF
.,TRBD2,16,TRBV5-1,TRBJ2-2,TGCGCCGGCAGCCCTGCCGGGACTAGCGCGACCGGGGAGCTGTTTTTT,CAGSPAGTSATGELFF
many,.,16,TRBV5-1,TRBJ2-7,TGCGCCAGCAGCCCCGCCGCCAGGGCTCCGGCCCACGAGCAGTACTTC,CASSPAARAPAHEQYF
many,TRBD1,16,TRBV2,TRBJ1-4,TGTGCCAGCAGTGGAGCAGGGGGAGCAACTAATGAAAAACTGTTTTTT,CASSGAGGATNEKLFF
.,TRBD1,15,TRBV19,TRBJ1-4,TGTGCCAGTCAGCTGACAGGGTCGAGAAATGAAAAACTGTTTTTT,CASQLTGSRNEKLFF
.,TRBD2,16,TRBV19,TRBJ2-1,TGTGCCAGTAGTCTCAGTACTAGCGGGATGGAGAATGAGCAGTTCTTC,CASSLSTSGMENEQFF
few,.,14,TRBV9,TRBJ1-6,TGTGCCAGCAGCGAGCTACTGTTTGGTTCACCCCTCCACTTT,CASSELLFGSPLHF
.,.,13,TRBV7-7,TRBJ2-5,TGTGCTAGCAGCCCTGTTACCCAAGAGACCCAGTACTTC,CASSPVTQETQYF
many,.,13,TRBV11-3,TRBJ2-7,TGTGCCAGCAGCTTAGGTATCTCCTACGAGCAGTACTTC,CASSLGISYEQYF
many,TRBD2,13,TRBV12-3/TRBV12-4,TRBJ2-3,TGTGCCAGCAGCGAGCGGGAGGTTGGTTCGCAGTATTTT,CASSEREVGSQYF
.,.,11,TRBV28,TRBJ1-2,TGTGCCAGCAGTCTACTGACTGGCTACACCTTC,CASSLLTGYTF
once,TRBD2,13,TRBV15,TRBJ2-1,TGTGCCACCAGCGGGACTAGAAACAATGAGCAGTTCTTC,CATSGTRNNEQFF
many,.,15,TRBV20-1,TRBJ1-1,TGCAGTGCTACCCCGGAACGGTACATGAACACTGAAGCTTTCTTT,CSATPERYMNTEAFF
.,TRBD2,15,TRBV7-2,TRBJ2-1,TGTGCCAGCAGCTCGATCTGGACTAGCGGCAATGAGCAGTTCTTC,CASSSIWTSGNEQFF
many,.,15,TRBV29-1,TRBJ2-1,TGCAGCGCAGTCCCGACAGGCCTTACAGTAAATGAGCAGTTCTTC,CSAVPTGLTVNEQFF
many,.,15,TRBV28,TRBJ2-7,TGTGCCAGCAGTTCATCTCGGGCCCTTACCTACGAGCAGTACTTC,CASSSSRALTYEQYF
.,TRBD2,15,TRBV20-1,TRBJ2-1,TGCAGTGCTAGAGAGGGGACTAGCGCCGACAATGAGCAGTTCTTC,CSAREGTSADNEQFF
.,.,16,TRBV19,TRBJ2-2,TGTGCCAGTAGTATAGTAGGGGACTCGAACACCGGGGAGCTGTTTTTT,CASSIVGDSNTGELFF
.,TRBD2,15,TRBV15,TRBJ2-3,TGTGCCACCAGGATTGGGACTAGCGGCACAGATACGCAGTATTTT,CATRIGTSGTDTQYF
.,.,14,TRBV18,TRBJ2-5,TGTGCCAGCTCACCACCGGAGTACCAAGAGACCCAGTACTTC,CASSPPEYQETQYF
many,TRBD1,15,TRBV28,TRBJ1-5,TGTGCCAGCAGTGAGACAGGGGGCGGGAATCAGCCCCAGCATTTT,CASSETGGGNQPQHF
.,TRBD1,19,TRBV29-1,TRBJ1-5,TGCAGCGTGGACGGGACAGGGGGGGGACTAGCAACCTTGGCAGATACGCAGCATTTT,CSVDGTGGGLATLADTQHF
few,TRBD2,16,TRBV4-2,TRBJ2-1,TGTGCCAGCAGCCAAGATAAACTAGCGGGAGACAATGAGCAGTTCTTC,CASSQDKLAGDNEQFF
few,.,14,TRBV6-1,TRBJ2-2,TGTGCCAGCAGCACGGACTGGAACACCGGGGAGCTGTTTTTT,CASSTDWNTGELFF
.,TRBD2,17,TRBV28,TRBJ2-5,TGTGCCAGCAGTCCGGGACTAGCGGGAGTCGGCCAAGAGACCCAGTACTTC,CASSPGLAGVGQETQYF
many,.,13,TRBV3-1,TRBJ2-5,TGTGCCAGCAGCCAAGATACGAGGGAGACCCAGTACTTC,CASSQDTRETQYF
many,.,15,TRBV12-3/TRBV12-4,TRBJ2-2,TGTGCCAGCAGTTTAGATAGTACGTACACCGGGGAGCTGTTTTTT,CASSLDSTYTGELFF
few,.,13,TRBV4-2,TRBJ1-5,TGTGCCAGCAGCCAAGGAGGTTCGCGGCCCCAGCATTTT,CASSQGGSRPQHF
.,TRBD2,17,TRBV4-1,TRBJ2-4,TGCGCCAGCAGCCAAGTCCCGCGGGGGACAGCCAAAAACATTCAGTACTTC,CASSQVPRGTAKNIQYF
once,TRBD2,14,TRBV19,TRBJ2-3,TGTGCCAGTAGCACTAGCGGGAGAGGAGATACGCAGTATTTT,CASSTSGRGDTQYF
.,.,13,TRBV7-9,TRBJ1-1,TGTGCCAGCAGGGCTACACCGAACACTGAAGCTTTCTTT,CASRATPNTEAFF
many,TRBD1,15,TRBV7-2,TRBJ1-4,TGTGCCAGCAGGGGATGGACAGGGACTAATGAAAAACTGTTTTTT,CASRGWTGTNEKLFF
.,.,12,TRBV2,TRBJ2-7,TGTGCCAGACAGGGTCCGTCCTACGAGCAGTACTTC,CARQGPSYEQYF
many,TRBD1,16,TRBV24-1,TRBJ1-2,TGTGCCACCAGTGACAGGGGACAGGGTAAAGCCTATGGCTACACCTTC,CATSDRGQGKAYGYTF
.,.,13,TRBV10-3,TRBJ2-3,TGTGCCATCAGTGAGGGCGGACCAGATACGCAGTATTTT,CAISEGGPDTQYF
.,TRBD1,15,TRBV6-1,TRBJ2-5,TGTGCCAGTAGGAACAGGGGGCGCGGGCAAGAGACCCAGTACTTC,CASRNRGRGQETQYF
few,.,14,TRBV19,TRBJ1-2,TGTGCCAGTAGTATGGGGACACCTAACTATGGCTACACCTTC,CASSMGTPNYGYTF
few,TRBD1,14,TRBV9,TRBJ1-1,TGTGCCAGCAGCCCCAGGGGGTCGAACACTGAAGCTTTCTTT,CASSPRGSNTEAFF
few,.,14,TRBV27,TRBJ2-7,TGTGCCAGCAGTTTACAGGGCTGGGCCTACGAGCAGTACTTC,CASSLQGWAYEQYF
many,.,15,TRBV15,TRBJ1-2,TGTGCCACCAGCAGAGGGGCGGACACCAACTATGGCTACACCTTC,CATSRGADTNYGYTF
.,TRBD2,16,TRBV7-8,TRBJ2-2,TGTGCCAGCAGCTTAGGGGCGGGAGGGAACACCGGGGAGCTGTTTTTT,CASSLGAGGNTGELFF
many,.,16,TRBV28,TRBJ2-3,TGTGCCAGCAGTAACAGCGGGTCTCTACGCTCAGATACGCAGTATTTT,CASSNSGSLRSDTQYF
.,TRBD1,15,TRBV7-2,TRBJ2-5,TGTGCCAGCAGCTACAACTCCGGGACAGGGGAGACCCAGTACTTC,CASSYNSGTGETQYF
.,.,14,TRBV19,TRBJ1-4,TGTGCCAGTAGTATACAGGGCGGTGGAGAAAAACTGTTTTTT,CASSIQGGGEKLFF
.,.,12,TRBV29-1,TRBJ1-1,TGCAGCGCGGGGCACCCGAACACTGAAGCTTTCTTT,CSAGHPNTEAFF
few,TRBD1,19,TRBV7-3,TRBJ1-2,TGTGCCAGCAGCTTTAATGACAGGGAGAGGGGCCAAGCTAACTATGGCTACACCTTC,CASSFNDRERGQANYGYTF
many,.,13,TRBV7-9,TRBJ2-5,TGTGCCAGCAGCATTAGCGGACAAGAGACCCAGTACTTC,CASSISGQETQYF
.,.,12,TRBV9,TRBJ2-3,TGTGCCAGCTCAGAGGGAGCAGATACGCAGTATTTT,CASSEGADTQYF